The 20 T cell receptor beta chains reported below all come from one sample, sequenced in a study of blood T cell repertoires in COVID-19. The repertoire was sequenced with immunoSEQ multiplex PCR; TCRdb's copy has only in-frame clones and lacks some. The table shows about 190,000 clones, with around 80% occurring only once. Source material: peripheral blood. These receptors were obtained from a woman older than 75 with active or convalescent COVID-19.

The V and J genes are TRBV5-6 and TRBJ2-7; D uncertain. Germline CDR1 is SGHDT and CDR2 is YYEEEE. V lost 0 bases and J 5 bases, leaving 6 bases between the germline ends. This CDR3 has 12 residues. The CDR3, as DNA: TGTGCCAGCAGCTTGGTCTCTAACGAGCAGTACTTC. Encoded protein: CASSLVSNEQYF.

The chain links TRBV7-8 to TRBJ1-2; D is unclear. The CDR3 extends over 15 amino acids. With 5 bases removed from V and 6 bases from J, the gap between germline ends came to 19 bases. The germline V gene has CDR1 SGHVS and CDR2 FQNEAQ. CDR3 region: CASSPGRLLGDGYTF. In nucleotides, the CDR3 is TGTGCCAGCAGCCCAGGACGGCTTTTGGGAGATGGCTACACCTTC.

V gene TRBV19 combines with J gene TRBJ2-1; 15 positions agree with TRBD2. The J segment lost 7 bases and the V segment lost 4 bases, leaving 11 bases of the junction unmatched. Germline CDR1 LNHDA, CDR2 SQIVND (reference sequence). The CDR3 has 18 residues. The CDR3 DNA follows: TGTGCCAGTAGTAGGACTAGCGGGGGGGCTGTTTTAACGAATGAGCAGTTCTTC. Amino acid sequence: CASSRTSGGAVLTNEQFF. The variable domain in full, completed from reference TRBV19 and TRBJ2-1, reads DGGITQSPKYLFRKEGQNVTLSCEQNLNHDAMYWYRQDPGQGLRLIYYSQIVNDFQKGDIAEGYSVSREKKESFPLTVTSAQKNPTAFYLCASSRTSGGAVLTNEQFFGPGTRLTVL.

This clone was seen a few times. This sequence joins TRBV5-1 and TRBJ2-3; TRBD1 aligns across 7 bases. J lost 3 bases, V lost 5 bases, and 9 bases had no gene match. Germline values: CDR1 SGHRS, CDR2 YFSETQ. The CDR3 runs 15 residues. CDR3 sequence reads: CASSEGDRATDTQYF. The CDR3 DNA reads as TGCGCCAGCAGTGAGGGTGACAGGGCTACAGATACGCAGTATTTT.

The chain links TRBV3-1 (or the pseudogene TRBV3-2) to TRBJ1-2, with D possibly being TRBD1 (6 bases). The CDR3 has 16 residues. Germline CDR1 and CDR2: LGHDT and YNNKEL (reference sequence). Trimming pared 0 bases from V and 2 bases from J, leaving 13 bases between. CDR3 sequence: CASSQEGTNQNYGYTF. In DNA form, the CDR3 reads TGTGCCAGCAGCCAAGAAGGGACAAATCAAAACTATGGCTACACCTTC.

J is TRBJ2-3 and V is TRBV4-1; D remains unclear. Germline V gives CDR1 MGHRA, CDR2 YSYEKL. Trimming stripped 2 bases from V and 2 bases from J, with 14 bases between. The length of the CDR3 is 16 residues. The CDR3 bases are TGCGCCAGCAGCCAATCCATGGTTAGTGCCACAGATACGCAGTATTTT. Its translation is CASSQSMVSATDTQYF.

The V gene is TRBV25-1, the J gene TRBJ1-3; 7 bases agree with TRBD1. The CDR3 consists of 17 residues. CDR1 and CDR2 from the germline V gene are MGHDK and SYGVNS. V was clipped by 3 bases and J by 1 base; unmatched bases: 9. DNA of the CDR3: TGTGCCAGCAGTGACCCTCACAGGGGCTTATCTGGAAACACCATATATTTT. Translated: CASSDPHRGLSGNTIYF.

This chain joins TRBV18 and TRBJ2-1, with a possible D match to TRBD1 (6 bases). The germline V gene has CDR1 KGHSH and CDR2 LQKENI. The CDR3 sequence is 14 residues long. The ends were cut back, 5 bases at V and 4 bases at J, with 12 bases in the middle. The CDR3 is CASSTRTVYNEQFF. The CDR3 DNA sequence: TGTGCCAGCTCAACACGGACAGTTTACAATGAGCAGTTCTTC.

The chain is built from TRBV9 and TRBJ1-4, with TRBD1 matching over 9 bases. Germline CDR1 SGDLS, CDR2 YYNGEE. V was clipped by 5 bases and J by 4 bases; unmatched bases: 3. The CDR3 covers 14 residues. The CDR3 DNA reads as TGTGCCAGCAGGTGGGGACAGGGTAATGAAAAACTGTTTTTT. Protein sequence: CASRWGQGNEKLFF.

This sequence joins TRBV5-4 and TRBJ2-5; 7 nucleotides agree with TRBD2. Germline trimming cut 3 bases from V and 1 base from J; bases unmatched to any gene: 6. Germline V CDR1 and CDR2: SGHNT, YYREEE (reference sequence). This CDR3 region has 15 residues. DNA for the CDR3: TGTGCCAGCAGCTCGGGAGGACATGCCCAAGAGACCCAGTACTTC. Its translation: CASSSGGHAQETQYF.

The rearrangement links TRBV27 to TRBJ1-1, with TRBD1 matching over 7 bases. V lost 6 bases to trimming and J lost 4 bases; unmatched junction nucleotides: 11. This CDR3 spans 15 amino acids. Germline loops: CDR1 MNHEY, CDR2 SMNVEV (reference sequence). The CDR3 DNA is TGTGCCAGCAGGACCGACAGGGTAGGTGTCACTGAAGCTTTCTTT. It translates to CASRTDRVGVTEAFF.

The CDR3 bases are TGTGCCAGCAGCCGACAGGGTCTGATGACTGAAGCTTTCTTT. Protein: CASSRQGLMTEAFF. The gene calls are TRBV6-2 or TRBV6-3 and TRBJ1-1; TRBD1 aligns across 7 bases. The CDR3 has 14 amino acids. Germline CDR1 MNHEY, CDR2 SVGEGT. V gave up 6 bases and J gave up 5 bases; unmatched junction bases: 9.

V usage is TRBV5-5 and J usage is TRBJ2-7; TRBD1 aligns across 9 bases. CDR1 is SGHKS, CDR2 YYEKEE, per germline (reference sequence). The ends lost 3 bases at V and 5 bases at J; junction bases unmatched: 12. The CDR3 is made up of 16 amino acids. CDR3 in DNA: TGTGCCAGCAGCTGGGGTCTAGGGACAGGGATTCACGAGCAGTACTTC. It is translated as CASSWGLGTGIHEQYF.

The chain recombines TRBV2 with TRBJ2-3; 11 bases map to TRBD2. Germline V CDR1 and CDR2: SNHLY, FYNNEI. V shed 4 bases and J 0 bases; nucleotides not matched to a gene: 9. This CDR3 has 18 amino acids. The CDR3 is CASSGALAGAASTDTQYF. Written as DNA, the CDR3 is TGTGCCAGCAGTGGTGCACTAGCGGGGGCGGCTAGCACAGATACGCAGTATTTT.

This chain uses TRBV4-2 with TRBJ2-7; D is perhaps TRBD2 (7 bases). V was clipped by 1 base and J by 3 bases, with 16 bases between them. CDR3 length: 16 amino acids. CDR1 and CDR2 (germline): LGHNA, YNFKEQ. The CDR3 reads CASSQAYGEGVYEQYF. In DNA, the CDR3 is TGTGCCAGCAGCCAAGCATACGGGGAGGGGGTCTACGAGCAGTACTTC.

The sample holds a few counts of this clone. The chain links TRBV29-1 to TRBJ2-1; 15 bases fit TRBD2. The CDR3 covers 16 residues. V shed 7 bases, J shed 0 bases, and the junction held 4 bases outside the gene matches. Germline V gene sequence: CDR1 SQVTM, CDR2 ANQGSEA. The CDR3 region is CSAGTSGGSSYNEQFF. CDR3 DNA sequence: TGCAGCGCAGGGACTAGCGGGGGGAGCTCCTACAATGAGCAGTTCTTC.

The chain employs TRBV12-3 or TRBV12-4 and TRBJ2-7, with unresolved D. V shed 4 bases and J shed 2 bases, with 9 bases lying between them. CDR3 length: 13 amino acids. CDR3 sequence: CASSSGPPYEQYF. The CDR3 nucleotides are TGTGCCAGCAGTTCGGGTCCCCCCTACGAGCAGTACTTC.

The chain uses TRBV5-8 and TRBJ2-1; 10 nucleotides agree with TRBD2. Trimming cost V 0 bases and J 7 bases; bases outside gene matches: 4. Germline loops: CDR1 SGHTS, CDR2 YDEGEE. The CDR3 has 15 residues. The DNA for the CDR3 is TGTGCCAGCAGCTTGGTACTAGCGGGGTTAAATGAGCAGTTCTTC. Protein sequence: CASSLVLAGLNEQFF.

The V and J genes are TRBV2 and TRBJ1-3; 7 bases line up with TRBD1. J gave up 4 bases and V 2 bases, and 8 bases lay outside the gene matches. Looked up from germline, CDR1 is SNHLY and CDR2 is FYNNEI. This CDR3 is built from 16 residues. CDR3 protein: CASSEYGTAGGNTIYF. Here the CDR3 DNA reads TGTGCCAGCAGTGAATACGGGACAGCCGGGGGAAACACCATATATTTT.

The V call is TRBV3-1 (or the pseudogene TRBV3-2), the J call TRBJ2-1, with 7 bases identical to TRBD2. The CDR3 totals 15 residues. The J segment lost 9 bases and the V segment lost 5 bases, leaving 13 bases of the junction unmatched. Germline-derived CDR1 and CDR2 are LGHDT and YNNKEL (reference sequence). The CDR3 region has the DNA TGTGCCAGCAGCAAAAGGCCAAGTCCGGGGGGTGAGCAGTTCTTC. Translating it yields CASSKRPSPGGEQFF.